The 5 T cell receptor beta chains reported below all come from one sample, sequenced in a study of a mutant IDH1 vaccine in newly diagnosed glioma. TCRdb's copy holds only in-frame clones and misses some; the assay was immunoSEQ multiplex PCR. The sample has tens of thousands of clones; roughly 78% are singletons. These receptors' targets are unknown. Time point denoted: week 5, during vaccination. One vaccine dose held 300 ug of mutant IDH1 20-mer peptide and came with topical imiquimod. Sample: PBMCs, taken from a glioma patient whose treatment included an IDH1 peptide vaccine. These receptors came from a woman between 35 and 50 years old with glioma.

This sequence joins TRBV4-3 and TRBJ1-1; maybe TRBD1 (6 bases). The CDR3 is 15 residues long. Germline V gene lookup returns CDR1 LGHNA and CDR2 YSLEER. Trimming stripped 3 bases from V and 11 bases from J, with 22 bases between. This CDR3 reads CASSHLTGTNSEAFF. CDR3 sequence (DNA): TGCGCCAGCAGCCACTTAACCGGGACAAACTCGGAGGCTTTCTTT.

The chain carries TRBV6-6 and TRBJ1-6; 11 bases fit TRBD1. Germline CDR1 is MNHNY and CDR2 is SVGAGI (reference sequence). The CDR3 spans 14 residues. V gave up 7 bases and J gave up 10 bases; unmatched junction bases: 6. The CDR3 loop is CASTPGTGGSPLHF. CDR3 DNA sequence: TGTGCCAGCACCCCCGGGACAGGGGGATCACCCCTCCACTTT.

The J gene is TRBJ1-6, the V gene TRBV10-2; a possible D gene is TRBD1 (6 bases). Trimming stripped 6 bases from V and 9 bases from J, with 15 bases between. The germline V gene encodes CDR1 WSHSY and CDR2 SAAADI. The length of the CDR3 is 14 residues. Here the CDR3 reads CASRLQGLASPLHF. For the CDR3, the DNA is TGCGCCAGCAGACTACAGGGTCTGGCTTCACCCCTCCACTTT.

CDR3 nucleotides: TGTGCCAGCAGCTTAGGTCCGGGGGACGGGGAGCTGTTTTTT. Protein: CASSLGPGDGELFF. The chain is built from TRBV7-2 and TRBJ2-2, with D possibly being TRBD2 (6 bases). Germline assignment: CDR1 SGHTA and CDR2 FQGNSA. Trimming pared 1 base from V and 7 bases from J, leaving 10 bases between. This CDR3 contains 14 residues.

The chain couples TRBV5-6 to TRBJ1-2; TRBD1 matches at 7 bases. V gave up 0 bases and J gave up 2 bases; unmatched junction bases: 7. This CDR3 region has 16 residues. Germline V gene data show CDR1 as SGHDT and CDR2 as YYEEEE. This CDR3 is CASSLGRGRINYGYTF. CDR3 coding DNA: TGTGCCAGCAGCTTGGGAAGGGGGCGCATCAACTATGGCTACACCTTC.